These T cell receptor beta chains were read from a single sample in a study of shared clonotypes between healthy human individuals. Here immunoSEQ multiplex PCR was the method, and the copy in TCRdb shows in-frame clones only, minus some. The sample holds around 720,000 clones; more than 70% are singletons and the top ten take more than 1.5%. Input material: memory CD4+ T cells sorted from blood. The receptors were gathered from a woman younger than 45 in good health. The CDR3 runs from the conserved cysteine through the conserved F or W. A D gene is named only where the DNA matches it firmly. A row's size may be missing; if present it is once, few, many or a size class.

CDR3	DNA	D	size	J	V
CASREGGNTIYF	TGTGCCAGCCGGGAGGGTGGAAACACCATATATTTT	.	.	TRBJ1-3	TRBV28
CASSESTEGDGYTF	TGCGCCAGCAGTGAGTCGACTGAGGGGGACGGCTACACCTTC	.	.	TRBJ1-2	TRBV10-2
CASSKGRLAGGVYEQFF	TGTGCCAGCAGCAAAGGGAGACTAGCGGGAGGAGTATATGAGCAGTTCTTC	TRBD2	.	TRBJ2-1	TRBV7-7
CASSLELATGGGYTF	TGCGCCAGCAGCTTGGAGCTGGCTACAGGGGGTGGCTACACCTTC	TRBD1	few	TRBJ1-2	TRBV5-1
CASTLQGPGTQYF	TGTGCCAGCACCTTACAGGGTCCGGGGACCCAGTACTTC	.	.	TRBJ2-5	TRBV6-6
CASSSSGTPPYEQYF	TGTGCCAGCAGCTCTTCCGGGACACCGCCCTACGAGCAGTACTTC	.	.	TRBJ2-7	TRBV7-2
CASSLLSGARETQYF	TGCGCCAGCAGCTTGTTATCGGGAGCGAGGGAGACCCAGTACTTC	.	once	TRBJ2-5	TRBV5-1
CASSHLRTGEQYF	TGTGCCAGCAGCCACCTACGGACAGGCGAGCAGTACTTC	TRBD1	.	TRBJ2-7	TRBV11-3
CSVADGTYEQYF	TGCAGCGTAGCGGACGGAACCTACGAGCAGTACTTC	.	.	TRBJ2-7	TRBV29-1
CASSFSAGGRNQPQHF	TGTGCCAGCAGCTTCTCTGCGGGGGGCAGGAATCAGCCCCAGCATTTT	.	few	TRBJ1-5	TRBV5-5
CASSLTIPGQGANTEAFF	TGTGCCAGCTCACTGACGATCCCGGGACAGGGGGCGAACACTGAAGCTTTCTTT	TRBD1	once	TRBJ1-1	TRBV18
CASRYLGTGGSEQFF	TGTGCCAGCAGGTACCTTGGGACAGGGGGTAGTGAGCAGTTCTTC	TRBD1	.	TRBJ2-1	TRBV7-9
CASAQGDSYEQYF	TGTGCCAGTGCCCAGGGGGATTCCTACGAGCAGTACTTC	TRBD1	.	TRBJ2-7	TRBV27
CASSFGLAGGETQYF	TGTGCCAGCAGCTTCGGACTAGCGGGAGGAGAGACCCAGTACTTC	TRBD2	.	TRBJ2-5	TRBV7-7
CASRGAQGVYEQYF	TGTGCCAGCAGGGGGGCCCAGGGTGTCTACGAGCAGTACTTC	.	.	TRBJ2-7	TRBV28
CSVRQASYEQYF	TGCAGCGTTCGACAGGCCTCCTACGAGCAGTACTTC	.	.	TRBJ2-7	TRBV29-1
CASSLTGSSTEAFF	TGTGCCAGCAGTTTAACAGGGTCAAGCACTGAAGCTTTCTTT	.	.	TRBJ1-1	TRBV27
CASSRPGTGHTEAFF	TGTGCCAGCTCACGCCCCGGGACAGGGCACACTGAAGCTTTCTTT	TRBD1	few	TRBJ1-1	TRBV18
CAADVSSHGSTQYF	TGTGCCGCGGATGTTAGCTCGCACGGGAGTACGCAGTATTTT	.	.	TRBJ2-3	TRBV30
CASRNRGSGNTDTQYF	TGTGCCAGCAGGAACAGGGGTAGCGGAAACACAGATACGCAGTATTTT	.	once	TRBJ2-3	TRBV28
CASRNLAGVGELFF	TGTGCCAGCAGAAATCTAGCGGGAGTCGGGGAGCTGTTTTTT	TRBD2	few	TRBJ2-2	TRBV7-3
CASIPGQGTEQYF	TGTGCCAGCATCCCGGGACAGGGTACCGAGCAGTACTTC	TRBD1	.	TRBJ2-7	TRBV28
CASSRNGQSFYEQYF	TGTGCCAGCAGTAGAAACGGACAGTCTTTCTACGAGCAGTACTTC	.	once	TRBJ2-7	TRBV6-5